The 6 T cell receptor beta chains presented below share a single source sample, sequenced in a study of CD8+CD57+ T cells in acquired aplastic anemia. Previously, flow cytometry had revealed CD8+CD57+ cell expansion in the patients chosen for sequencing. For CDR3 and TCR beta VDJ profiling, genomic DNA was the template used. TCRdb called the reads again in MiXCR, with one record for every CDR3 protein. The data contain 200,000 to 300,000 distinct CDR3 sequences, roughly 82% of them singletons. The sample taken for sequencing was sorted CD4+, CD8+, or CD8+CD57+ T cells (not recorded which) from PBMCs. The receptors were sampled from a human donor with aplastic anemia.

Turning to this clonotype: Likely a read error: the CDR3 ends without its conserved phenylalanine or tryptophan. It is unclear where the CDR3 begins or ends on the DNA, so no DNA is shown, and the CDR3 is as TCRdb lists it. The chain uses TRBV7-8 and TRBJ2-3. The germline V gene encodes CDR1 SGHVS and CDR2 FQNEAQ. Including both end residues, the CDR3 is 13 amino acids long. The CDR3: CASSLAGADKKYY.

The chain has TRBV19 and TRBJ1-1, with D maybe TRBD1 (5 bases). Germline V gene sequence: CDR1 LNHDA, CDR2 SQIVND (reference sequence). This CDR3 is 15 amino acids long. Trimming took 6 bases from V and 14 from J, leaving 28 bases between them. CDR3 protein: CASSLDGGGYNEAFF. CDR3 nucleotide sequence: TGTGCCAGTAGCTTAGATGGGGGAGGGTACAATGAGGCGTTCTTT.

A word on this clonotype: A read error may account for a junction end that differs from germline. The rearrangement links TRBV11-1 to TRBJ2-7; TRBD1 might be the D (6 bases). The CDR3 loop spans 15 amino acids. CDR1 is SGHAT, CDR2 FQDESV, per germline (reference sequence). The CDR3 protein is CASSSGQTSSYEQHF. The DNA of the CDR3 is TGTGCCAGCAGCTCAGGACAGACGAGCTCCTACGAGCAGCACTTC.

The chain employs TRBV7-2 and TRBJ1-6; D is unclear. This CDR3 is built from 16 residues. CDR1 is SGHTA and CDR2 is FQGNSA in the germline V gene. Trimming cost V 5 bases and J 9 bases, with 20 bases left between them. The CDR3 spells CASSAEDTSYFSPLHF. The CDR3 DNA reads TGTGCCAGCAGCGCCGAAGATACCTCGTATTTTTCACCCCTCCACTTT.

This clonotype was observed a handful of times. The chain is built from TRBV30 and TRBJ2-1; D possibly uses TRBD1 or TRBD2 (5 bases each). CDR3 length equals 13 residues. V was shortened by 7 bases and J by 6 bases, with 16 bases between the two germline ends. Germline V gene sequence: CDR1 GTSNPN, CDR2 SVGIG (reference sequence). CDR3 nucleotides: TGTGCCTTACCGGGGCCCCGGGGCAATGAGCAGTTCTTC. This codes for CALPGPRGNEQFF.

A remark on this clonotype: Here the CDR3 omits its conserved ending phenylalanine or tryptophan, so a read error is the likely source. The V and J genes are TRBV7-9 and TRBJ2-3; tentatively, D is TRBD1 or TRBD2 (5 bases each). V was shortened by 5 bases and J by 11 bases, with 17 bases between the two germline ends. The V gene's germline CDR1 is SEHNR and CDR2 FQNEAQ (reference sequence). CDR3 length: 13 amino acids. The DNA of the CDR3 is TGTGCCAGCAGCGCCGGGGCCACGGATCAGCAGTATTCT. It codes for CASSAGATDQQYS.